The text below deals with one TCR beta chain. Its antigen has not been determined. One base away there is no much larger clone; base qualities are not given. This entry is derived from a study of blood T cell repertoires in COVID-19 (dated by TCRdb to 2018 to 2021). Regarding the research as a whole: Collaborator samples came from the United States, Italy and Spain and covered acute and convalescent phases of COVID-19. The dataset comprised deeply sampled blood TCRbeta repertoires from subjects exposed to, actively infected with, or recovered from COVID-19. Where available, HLA class I and class II types were obtained from metadata supplied by the sample provider rather than from assay-based typing. The prospective study material was composed of cDNA or gDNA derived from T cells, B-cell-depleted T cells, or PBMCs. Sample metadata almost always included a de-identified subject ID, COVID-19 status, age in years and sex. The repertoires were made available in a free public database intended to serve as a resource for research on the immune response to SARS-CoV-2. Samples were obtained from the ongoing ImmuneRACE study (first 160 participants) and from about 1,300 subjects provided by 6 global collaborators.

The immunoSEQ Assay, a bias-controlled multiplex PCR, was used to amplify TCRbeta CDR3 regions from genomic DNA. The authors' pipeline ran thus. Nucleated cell counts per sample were estimated from amplification of reference gene primers within the assay. Sequence reads were collapsed and filtered to measure the absolute abundance of every unique TCRbeta CDR3 rearrangement. For each sample, productive Simpson clonality was calculated by taking the square root of Simpson's diversity index across productive rearrangements. Held by TCRdb, this immuneACCESS table contains in-frame sequences only and omits some clones. Under half of the omission traces to an unresolved V gene where checked; the cause of the rest is unknown. That table gives V, J and clone size, and the DNA gave D and trimming. The sample table records about 40,000 clones; over 70% of these occur just once. The ten largest clones represent less than 10% of the sample.

Collaborating institutions collected whole blood in K2EDTA tubes following their own protocols. For TCRbeta analysis, collaborator samples were shipped as frozen whole blood, as isolated PBMCs, or as DNA extracted from either sample type. Trimming takes 6 bases off V and 6 bases off J; junction bases not matched to a gene: 10. The CDR3, cysteine through phenylalanine, is 15 amino acids long. The entry retains the CDR3 DNA only, 45 bases that are in frame from base 1. The germline V gene provides CDR1 MNHEY and CDR2 SVGAGI. Overall results and qualifications from the work: The amount of clinical and demographic metadata varied by source and participant and was provided uncurated.

The chain was built from TRBV6-5 and TRBJ2-7; the central 11 bases match TRBD1. The sequence was collected from a human donor in a cohort sampled during active COVID-19. The material sequenced was peripheral blood. The CDR3 reads as follows: CASSTPGQGEVEQYF. In nucleotides, the sequence is TGTGCCAGCAGCACTCCGGGACAGGGGGAGGTCGAGCAGTACTTC.